This T cell receptor beta chain was retrieved from a study of blood T cell repertoires in COVID-19. As for the study in general: Italy, Spain and the United States were the sources of the convalescent and acute COVID-19 samples. Sources were T cells, B-cell-depleted T cells, or PBMCs; the material itself was cDNA or gDNA.

Trimming cost V 5 bases and J 9 bases, with 8 bases left between them. Per the germline V gene, CDR1 is LGHDT and CDR2 is YNNKEL (reference sequence). CDR3 size: 12 residues. In the original processing: Amplification with reference gene primers provided the estimates of nucleated cell counts. Measured with immunoSEQ multiplex PCR; TCRdb has only the in-frame clones, and not every one. The V and J calls and clone size were taken over from that table, and D and trimming were inferred from the DNA. The sample yields more than 60,000 clones, almost 85% seen once. The rearrangement uses TRBV3-1 (or the pseudogene TRBV3-2) and TRBJ1-6; D is ambiguous. What was sequenced was peripheral blood. The source of this sequence is a human donor in a cohort sampled during active COVID-19. The CDR3 DNA is TGTGCCAGCAGCGCCGCCGGTTCACCCCTCCACTTT. Amino acids: CASSAAGSPLHF.